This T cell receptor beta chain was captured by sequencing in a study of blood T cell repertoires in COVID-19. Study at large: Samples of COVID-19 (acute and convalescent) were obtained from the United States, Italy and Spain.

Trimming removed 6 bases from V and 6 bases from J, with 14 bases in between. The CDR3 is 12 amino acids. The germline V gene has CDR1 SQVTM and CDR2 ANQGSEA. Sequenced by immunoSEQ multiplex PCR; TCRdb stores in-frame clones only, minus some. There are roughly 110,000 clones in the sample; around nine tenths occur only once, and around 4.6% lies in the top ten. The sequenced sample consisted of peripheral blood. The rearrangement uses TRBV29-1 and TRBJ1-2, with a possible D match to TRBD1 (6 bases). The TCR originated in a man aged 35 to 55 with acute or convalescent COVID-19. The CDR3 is CSVIRAGDGYTF. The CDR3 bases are TGCAGCGTGATTAGGGCAGGGGATGGCTACACCTTC.